This TCR beta chain emerged from a study of T-cell reconstitution after alpha-beta-depleted transplantation in children. Whole-study results and caveats: The authors attributed T-cell counts and diversity one year after transplant mostly to newly produced T cells. About two months after transplant, alpha-beta T cells reportedly came from several hundred expanded graft clones. The study traced high day-60 TCRbeta diversity in some patients to surviving recipient T cells and thymic progenitors.

CDR1 is MNHEY and CDR2 is SMNVEV in the germline V gene (reference sequence). This CDR3 is built from 13 residues. V was shortened by 3 bases and J by 4 bases, with 4 bases between the two germline ends. Unique molecular identifiers were incorporated when the TCRbeta library was constructed. MiXCR, applied by TCRdb to the PCR reads, yields one record per CDR3 protein. This table holds fewer than 350,000 distinct CDR3 sequences, more than 9% found once. At least ten counts were recorded for this clonotype. Its antigen remains unidentified. This receptor was identified in a male patient under 10 years old who had a stem cell transplant for chronic granulomatous disease, so the T cells may come from the graft donor. This specimen was peripheral blood, taken 180 days after TCRalphabeta/CD19-depleted stem cell transplant. The chain employs TRBV27 and TRBJ2-6; D unresolved. CDR3: CASSFTGANVLTF. The CDR3 region has the DNA TGTGCCAGCAGTTTTACCGGGGCCAACGTCCTGACTTTC.